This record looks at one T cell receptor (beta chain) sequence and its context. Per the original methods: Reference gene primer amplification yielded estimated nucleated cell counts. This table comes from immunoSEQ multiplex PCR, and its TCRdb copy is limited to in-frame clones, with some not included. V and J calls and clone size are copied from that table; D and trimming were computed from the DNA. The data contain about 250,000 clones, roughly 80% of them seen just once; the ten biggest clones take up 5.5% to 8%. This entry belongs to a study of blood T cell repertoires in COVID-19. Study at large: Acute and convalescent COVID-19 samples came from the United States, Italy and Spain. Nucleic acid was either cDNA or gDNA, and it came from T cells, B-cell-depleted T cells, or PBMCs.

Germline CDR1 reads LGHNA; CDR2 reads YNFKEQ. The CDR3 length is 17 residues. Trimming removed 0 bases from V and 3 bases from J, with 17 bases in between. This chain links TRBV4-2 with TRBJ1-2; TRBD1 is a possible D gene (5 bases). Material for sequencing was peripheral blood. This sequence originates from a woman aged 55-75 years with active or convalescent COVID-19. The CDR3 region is CASSQDRWQGKDYGYTF. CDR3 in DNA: TGTGCCAGCAGCCAAGATAGGTGGCAGGGTAAGGACTATGGCTACACCTTC.